This TCR beta chain came from a study of T cells expressing NK-cell markers. About the study: Sorted CD3+CD56+NKG2C+, CD3+CD56+NKG2C- and CD3+CD56-NKG2C+ T cells provided the TCR beta repertoires.

Broader study findings: Dominant NKG2C+ clonotypes were found to form about 1.0-7.5% of CD8+ T cells in six donors. For four donors, these clonotypes were likewise the leading ones in the CD3+CD56-NKG2C+ fraction.

TCRdb reanalyzed the 5' RACE reads and collapses them to one entry per CDR3 protein, without DNA. The table lists 200,000 to 300,000 distinct CDR3 sequences. CDR1 is MNHEY and CDR2 is SVGAGI in the germline V gene. The CDR3 loop spans 14 amino acids. Note on this clonotype: Its matching antigen is unknown.

The specimen sequenced was blood T cells: a sorted CD56 or NKG2C T cell subset, CD4+ or CD8+ T cells, or bulk PBMC T cells (not recorded which). This receptor was identified in a man between 18 and 35 years old in good health. The V and J genes are TRBV6-5 and TRBJ1-3; as DNA is missing, the TRBD1 call by TCRdb cannot be tested. The CDR3: CASTLTGSGNTIYF.